This TCR beta chain was sequenced during a study of T cell responses to AZD1222 COVID-19 vaccine. About the research overall: Second doses at about 4 or about 12 weeks were pooled.

Comment on this clone: Its antigen is undetermined.

TCRdb keeps only in-frame clones here, not all; method: immunoSEQ multiplex PCR. The sample lists some 130,000 clones; about 91% were seen once. General study findings and limits: White British people made up most donors, females outnumbered males, and clonal diversity was possibly underestimated. Seropositivity was recorded at baseline in only 6 or 7 AZD1222 recipients.

CDR1 is SQVTM and CDR2 is ANQGSEA in the germline V gene. V lost 1 base and J lost 6, with 5 bases in between. The CDR3 is 11 residues long. This sequence was found in an adult in good health. This specimen was peripheral blood, taken on day 0 of AZD1222 vaccination. The chain combines TRBV29-1 with TRBJ2-3, with D hard to call. Here the CDR3 reads CSVEGRDTQYF. Written as DNA, the CDR3 is TGCAGCGTTGAAGGCAGGGATACGCAGTATTTT.